This T cell receptor beta chain was identified during a study of cytomegalovirus exposure and HLA in healthy donors. Study outcomes and limitations: HLA alleles showed associations with some 15,000 TCR beta sequences in a later analysis, at a 0.05 false discovery rate. Information on immune exposure was restricted to one variable (CMV serostatus).

Turning to this clone: Its antigen is unidentified.

This PCR relied on a set of 60 Vbeta primers and 13 Jbeta primers. Under the authors' procedure: Later, roughly 80 million unique TCR beta chains were counted in an analysis, and some 10 million of them were shared. Method: immunoSEQ multiplex PCR; TCRdb's copy keeps in-frame clones and lacks some. V and J calls and clone size are given by that table; D and trimming were obtained from the DNA. The sample table includes about 170,000 clones. Per germline, CDR1 ENHRY and CDR2 SYGVKD. V shed 4 bases and J 1 base; nucleotides not matched to a gene: 3. The length of the CDR3 is 14 residues. Input material: PBMCs. V gene TRBV10-3 combines with J gene TRBJ1-1, with 7 bases that match TRBD1. The receptor comes from a woman in her sixties or seventies in good health and CMV-seronegative. The CDR3 loop reads CAISARTGNTEAFF. The CDR3 nucleotides are TGTGCCATCAGTGCCCGGACAGGGAACACTGAAGCTTTCTTT.